This T cell receptor (beta chain) was sequenced during a study of Ad26.COV2.S vaccination and SARS-CoV-2 variants. Clones were sequenced by immunoSEQ multiplex PCR, and TCRdb holds only the in-frame ones, with some missing. The sample holds hundreds of thousands of clones, more than 80% seen once. As to treatment: some 20 received Ad26.COV2.S at low or high dose, single or two shots; about 5 received placebo; per-sample allocation not given. Sampling was done on day 63 after the first vaccine or placebo injection. Trimming removed 3 bases from V and 6 bases from J, with 18 bases in between. This CDR3 contains 15 residues. Germline CDR1 and CDR2: SNHLY and FYNNEI.

The sample in question was peripheral blood, obtained in a trial of Ad26.COV2.S vaccine versus placebo. The chain employs TRBV2 and TRBJ2-7; D may be TRBD1 (5 bases). This sequence was found in a person between 18 and 60 years old who received the Ad26.COV2.S COVID-19 vaccine or a placebo. The CDR3 is CASSDLSQGIGEQYF. CDR3 nucleotides: TGTGCCAGCAGTGATTTAAGCCAGGGTATTGGCGAGCAGTACTTC.